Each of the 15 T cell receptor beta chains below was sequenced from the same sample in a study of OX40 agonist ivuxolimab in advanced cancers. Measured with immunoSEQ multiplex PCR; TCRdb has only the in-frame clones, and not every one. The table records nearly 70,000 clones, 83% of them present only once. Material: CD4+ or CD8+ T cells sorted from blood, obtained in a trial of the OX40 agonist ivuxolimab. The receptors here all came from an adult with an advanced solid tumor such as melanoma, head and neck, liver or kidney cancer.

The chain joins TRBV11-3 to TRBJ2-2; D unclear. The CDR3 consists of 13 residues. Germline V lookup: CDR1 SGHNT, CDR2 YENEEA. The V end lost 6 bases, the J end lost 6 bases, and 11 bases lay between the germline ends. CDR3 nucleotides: TGTGCCAGCAGTTCCAGTTTACCCGGGGAGCTGTTTTTT. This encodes CASSSSLPGELFF.

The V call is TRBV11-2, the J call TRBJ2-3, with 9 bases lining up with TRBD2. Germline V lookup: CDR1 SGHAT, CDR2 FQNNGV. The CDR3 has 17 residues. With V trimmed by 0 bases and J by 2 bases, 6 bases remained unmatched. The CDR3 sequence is CASSLDSRLAVTDTQYF. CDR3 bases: TGTGCCAGCAGCTTAGATTCGCGACTAGCGGTCACAGATACGCAGTATTTT.

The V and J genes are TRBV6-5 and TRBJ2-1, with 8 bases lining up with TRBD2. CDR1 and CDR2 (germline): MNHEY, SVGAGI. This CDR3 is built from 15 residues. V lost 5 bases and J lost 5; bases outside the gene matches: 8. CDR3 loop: CASSGPAGAHNEQFF. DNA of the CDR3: TGTGCCAGCAGTGGCCCAGCGGGGGCCCACAATGAGCAGTTCTTC.

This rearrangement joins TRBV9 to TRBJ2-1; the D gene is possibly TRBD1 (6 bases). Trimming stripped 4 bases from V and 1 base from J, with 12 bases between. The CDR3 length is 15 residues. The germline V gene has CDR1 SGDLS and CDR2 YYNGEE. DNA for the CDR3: TGTGCCAGCAGCCCCCGTCAGGGGTCCTACAATGAGCAGTTCTTC. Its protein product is CASSPRQGSYNEQFF.

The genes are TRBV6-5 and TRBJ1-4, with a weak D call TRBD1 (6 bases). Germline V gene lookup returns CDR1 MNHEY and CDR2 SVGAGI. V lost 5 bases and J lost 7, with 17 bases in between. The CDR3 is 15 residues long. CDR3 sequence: CASSVSGARGEKLFF. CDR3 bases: TGTGCCAGCAGTGTATCGGGGGCGAGGGGTGAAAAACTGTTTTTT.

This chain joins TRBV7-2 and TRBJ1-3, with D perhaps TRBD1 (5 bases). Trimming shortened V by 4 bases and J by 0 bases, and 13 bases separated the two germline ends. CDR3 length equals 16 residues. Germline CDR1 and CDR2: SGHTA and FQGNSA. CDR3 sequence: CASSYSTGHSGNTIYF. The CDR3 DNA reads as TGTGCCAGCAGCTATAGCACAGGCCACTCTGGAAACACCATATATTTT.

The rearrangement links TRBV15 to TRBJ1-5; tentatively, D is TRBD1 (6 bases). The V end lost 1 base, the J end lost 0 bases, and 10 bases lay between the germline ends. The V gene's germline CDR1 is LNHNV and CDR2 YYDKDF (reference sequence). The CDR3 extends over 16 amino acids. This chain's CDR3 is CATSRGRGTSNQPQHF. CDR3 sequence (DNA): TGTGCCACCAGCAGAGGCAGGGGAACTAGCAATCAGCCCCAGCATTTT.

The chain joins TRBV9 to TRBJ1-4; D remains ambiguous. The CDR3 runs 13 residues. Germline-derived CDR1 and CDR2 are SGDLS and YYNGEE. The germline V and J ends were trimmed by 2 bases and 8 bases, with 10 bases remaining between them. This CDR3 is CASSVGVGEKLFF. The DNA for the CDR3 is TGTGCCAGCAGCGTTGGGGTCGGGGAAAAACTGTTTTTT.

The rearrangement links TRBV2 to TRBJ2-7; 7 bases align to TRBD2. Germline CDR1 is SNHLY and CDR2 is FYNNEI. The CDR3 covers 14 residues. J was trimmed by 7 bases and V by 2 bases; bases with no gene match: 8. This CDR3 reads CASSEQGGLSEQYF. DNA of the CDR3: TGTGCCAGCAGTGAACAGGGAGGGCTTAGTGAGCAGTACTTC.

CDR3 coding DNA: TGTGCCAGCAGCCTGGACCAAAATACGATCCGGCCCACAGATACGCAGTATTTT. It is translated as CASSLDQNTIRPTDTQYF. The chain combines TRBV5-4 with TRBJ2-3, with D unclear. The germline gives CDR1 SGHNT, CDR2 YYREEE (reference sequence). V was pared by 4 bases and J by 2 bases, with 23 bases between. The CDR3 length is 18 residues.

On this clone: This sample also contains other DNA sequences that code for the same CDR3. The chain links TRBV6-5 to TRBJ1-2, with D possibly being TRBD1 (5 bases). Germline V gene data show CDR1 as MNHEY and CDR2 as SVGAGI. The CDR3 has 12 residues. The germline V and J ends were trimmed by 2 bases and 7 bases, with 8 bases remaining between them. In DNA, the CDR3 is TGTGCCAGCAGTTACGGGGGACGTGGCTACACCTTC. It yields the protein CASSYGGRGYTF.

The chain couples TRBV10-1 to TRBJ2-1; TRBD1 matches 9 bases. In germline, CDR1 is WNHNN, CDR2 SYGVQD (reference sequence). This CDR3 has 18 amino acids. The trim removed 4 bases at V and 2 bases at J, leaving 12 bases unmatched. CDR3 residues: CASSGGQGFLGPYNEQFF. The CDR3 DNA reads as TGCGCCAGCAGTGGGGGACAGGGTTTTCTGGGGCCCTACAATGAGCAGTTCTTC.

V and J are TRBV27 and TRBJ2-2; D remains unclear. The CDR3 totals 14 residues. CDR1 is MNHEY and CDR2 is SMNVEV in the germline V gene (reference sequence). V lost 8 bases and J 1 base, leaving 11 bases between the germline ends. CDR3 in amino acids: CASHSRRNTGELFF. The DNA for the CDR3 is TGTGCCAGCCACAGCCGGCGGAACACCGGGGAGCTGTTTTTT.

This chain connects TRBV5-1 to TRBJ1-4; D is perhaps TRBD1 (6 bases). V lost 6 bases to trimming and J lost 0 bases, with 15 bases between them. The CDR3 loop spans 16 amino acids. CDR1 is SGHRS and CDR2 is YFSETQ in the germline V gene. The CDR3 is CASKTGIRATNEKLFF. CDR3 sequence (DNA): TGCGCCAGCAAAACAGGGATAAGGGCAACTAATGAAAAACTGTTTTTT. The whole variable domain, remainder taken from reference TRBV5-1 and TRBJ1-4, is KAGVTQTPRYLIKTRGQQVTLSCSPISGHRSVSWYQQTPGQGLQFLFEYFSETQRNKGNFPGRFSGRQFSNSRSEMNVSTLELGDSALYLCASKTGIRATNEKLFFGSGTQLSVL.

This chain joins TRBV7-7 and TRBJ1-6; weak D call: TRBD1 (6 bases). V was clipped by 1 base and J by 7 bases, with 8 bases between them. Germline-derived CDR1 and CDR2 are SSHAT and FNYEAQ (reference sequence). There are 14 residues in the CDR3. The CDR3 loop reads CASSLDRENSPLHF. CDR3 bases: TGTGCCAGCAGCTTAGACAGGGAGAATTCACCCCTCCACTTT.